These T cell receptor beta chains were read from a single sample in a study of blood T cell repertoires in COVID-19. TCRdb's copy holds only in-frame clones and misses some; the assay was immunoSEQ multiplex PCR. The table has about 310,000 clones, more than 75% seen once. Sequences were obtained from peripheral blood. The receptors derive from a woman aged 50 to 60 who had recovered from COVID-19. Both conserved end residues are trimmed from each CDR3. A D gene is named only where the DNA matches it firmly.

j_gene,v_gene,d_gene,CDR3aa
TRBJ2-1,TRBV19,TRBD2,ASTSRSGRVADYNEQF
TRBJ2-6,TRBV2,-,ASSVQGGANVLT
TRBJ2-7,TRBV2,TRBD2,ASSDVAGSSYEQY
TRBJ1-2,TRBV30,-,AWSVRIGTHYTNYGYT
TRBJ2-7,TRBV14,-,ASSHWRSYEQY
TRBJ2-7,TRBV11-3,TRBD2,ASSMGLADIYEQY
TRBJ2-2,TRBV4-2,-,ASSQDLRRAGELF
TRBJ1-6,TRBV5-6,-,ASSWEAAGPLH
TRBJ2-7,TRBV6-2/TRBV6-3,TRBD1,ASSLYPTGGQEQY
TRBJ2-1,TRBV12-5,TRBD2,ASGKGTSGSLNEQF
TRBJ1-2,TRBV27,-,ASSKSTGLNYGYT
TRBJ2-5,TRBV7-9,-,ASSSTRGQETQY
TRBJ2-7,TRBV7-2,TRBD2,ASSYTGTSYEQY
TRBJ1-6,TRBV4-1,TRBD1,ASSQDLRDSVYSPLH
TRBJ1-2,TRBV27,-,ASSIHHGASLNYGYT
TRBJ2-7,TRBV11-2,TRBD2,ASSSVVAGVYEQY
TRBJ2-5,TRBV7-9,TRBD2,ASSRLARGETQY
TRBJ1-5,TRBV28,-,ASSRTQGGNQPQH
TRBJ2-1,TRBV4-1,-,ASSPRASEAFDEQF
TRBJ2-1,TRBV11-2,TRBD1,ASSADRGEQF
TRBJ2-7,TRBV3-1/TRBV3-2,TRBD1,ASSQDGHQRQGYEQY
TRBJ2-2,TRBV7-8,-,ASSERPDLNTGELF
TRBJ2-7,TRBV25-1,TRBD1,ASSTGGYEQY
TRBJ2-3,TRBV7-2,-,ASSLAGRADTQY
TRBJ2-3,TRBV10-3,-,AIRTATGGSTDTQY
TRBJ1-5,TRBV3-1/TRBV3-2,-,ASSQDVLQPQH
TRBJ1-2,TRBV5-4,TRBD1,ASSAGTGVAYGYT
TRBJ2-5,TRBV7-2,-,ASSSERLAETQY